The 8 T cell receptor beta chains below come from one sample, sequenced in a study of blood T cells in healthy people across ages. Primers used in a second PCR of roughly 6 to 11 cycles were a sample-barcoded 5' primer and a J-beta primer mix. Using its own MiXCR run on the 5' RACE reads, TCRdb lists one record per CDR3 protein. This table holds about 600,000 distinct CDR3 sequences, under 55% found once. The sample comprised blood. These receptors came from an elderly man in good health.

The V call is TRBV10-3, the J call TRBJ2-1; no clear D. Germline V lookup: CDR1 ENHRY, CDR2 SYGVKD. V was trimmed by 5 bases and J by 10 bases, leaving 15 bases between them. CDR3 length equals 13 residues. CDR3 region: CAISSTELREQFF. Here the CDR3 DNA reads TGTGCCATCAGTTCAACGGAGCTGCGGGAGCAGTTCTTC.

The chain links TRBV6-2 or TRBV6-3 to TRBJ2-5, with TRBD2 identical over 9 bases. This CDR3 comprises 15 residues. Germline V lookup: CDR1 MNHEY, CDR2 SVGEGT. V shed 5 bases and J 5 bases; nucleotides not matched to a gene: 9. The CDR3: CASSRSAGGYETQYF. CDR3 DNA sequence: TGTGCCAGCAGTCGATCAGCGGGAGGATATGAGACCCAGTACTTC.

This chain connects TRBV9 to TRBJ2-6; D is possibly TRBD1 or TRBD2 (6 bases each). The germline V gene encodes CDR1 SGDLS and CDR2 YYNGEE. This CDR3 comprises 15 residues. With 4 bases removed from V and 3 bases from J, the gap between germline ends came to 11 bases. The CDR3 spells CASSKGGYGANVLTF. The DNA for the CDR3 is TGTGCCAGCAGCAAAGGGGGGTATGGGGCCAACGTCCTGACTTTC.

This clonotype turned up a few times. The gene calls are TRBV7-9 and TRBJ2-6; D unresolved. The CDR3 covers 14 residues. Germline CDR1 and CDR2: SEHNR and FQNEAQ (reference sequence). The germline V and J ends were trimmed by 8 bases and 3 bases, with 11 bases remaining between them. The CDR3 DNA reads as TGTGCCAGCCGAACCGAAGTTGGGGCCAACGTCCTGACTTTC. Amino acid sequence: CASRTEVGANVLTF.

The V gene is TRBV29-1, the J gene TRBJ2-7; weak D call: TRBD1 (5 bases). Trimming stripped 0 bases from V and 0 bases from J, with 15 bases between. CDR1 and CDR2 from the germline V gene are SQVTM and ANQGSEA. This CDR3 is 16 amino acids long. The CDR3 coding sequence is TGCAGCGTTGAAGACCGGACGGACAACTACTCCTACGAGCAGTACTTC. Translated: CSVEDRTDNYSYEQYF.

This chain connects TRBV29-1 to TRBJ2-1; 9 positions agree with TRBD1. The CDR3 totals 14 residues. Trimming removed 6 bases from V and 0 bases from J; junction bases left unmatched: 3. Germline loops: CDR1 SQVTM, CDR2 ANQGSEA. The CDR3 bases are TGCAGCGTAGACAGGGGGAGCTCCTACAATGAGCAGTTCTTC. Its protein product is CSVDRGSSYNEQFF.

A word on this clonotype: Without the conserved terminal phenylalanine or tryptophan, this CDR3 likely stems from a read error. This rearrangement joins TRBV27 to TRBJ2-1; TRBD2 might be the D (5 bases). V was cut by 6 bases and J by 8 bases, with 17 bases left in between. The CDR3 has 14 residues. Per the germline V gene, CDR1 is MNHEY and CDR2 is SMNVEV (reference sequence). The CDR3 here is CASRRRTSGDEQFL. The CDR3 bases are TGTGCCAGCAGGCGAAGGACTTCCGGCGATGAGCAGTTCTTA.

This chain links TRBV9 with TRBJ1-1; possibly TRBD1 for D (6 bases). Trimming took 0 bases from V and 11 from J, leaving 17 bases between them. Germline V gene lookup returns CDR1 SGDLS and CDR2 YYNGEE. CDR3 length: 14 amino acids. CDR3 DNA: TGTGCCAGCAGCGTAGTAGAGTCGGACAGTGATGCTTTCTTT. The encoded protein is CASSVVESDSDAFF.